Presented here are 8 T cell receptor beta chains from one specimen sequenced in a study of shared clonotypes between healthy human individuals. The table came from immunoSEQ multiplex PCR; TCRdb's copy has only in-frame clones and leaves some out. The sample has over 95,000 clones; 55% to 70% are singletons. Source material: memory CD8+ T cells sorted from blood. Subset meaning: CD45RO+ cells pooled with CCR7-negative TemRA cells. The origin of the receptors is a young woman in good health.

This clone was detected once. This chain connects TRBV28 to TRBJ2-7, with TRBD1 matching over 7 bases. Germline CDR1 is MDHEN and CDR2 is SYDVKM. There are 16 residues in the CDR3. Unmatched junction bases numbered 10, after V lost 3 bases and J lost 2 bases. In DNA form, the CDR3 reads TGTGCCAGCAGTTTCAGGCCGGGACAGAAGACCTACGAGCAGTACTTC. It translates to CASSFRPGQKTYEQYF.

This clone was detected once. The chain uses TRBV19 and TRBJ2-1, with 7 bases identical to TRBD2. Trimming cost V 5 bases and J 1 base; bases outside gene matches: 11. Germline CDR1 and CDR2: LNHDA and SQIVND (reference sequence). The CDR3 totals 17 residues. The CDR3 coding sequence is TGTGCCAGTAGTGCTCACCCTAGCGGTTCGTCCTACAATGAGCAGTTCTTC. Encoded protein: CASSAHPSGSSYNEQFF.

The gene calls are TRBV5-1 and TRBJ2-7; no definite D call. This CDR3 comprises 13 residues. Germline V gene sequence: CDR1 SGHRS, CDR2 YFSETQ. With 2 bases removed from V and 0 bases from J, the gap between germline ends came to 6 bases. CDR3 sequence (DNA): TGCGCCAGCAGCTTAGACGGCTCCTACGAGCAGTACTTC. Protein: CASSLDGSYEQYF.

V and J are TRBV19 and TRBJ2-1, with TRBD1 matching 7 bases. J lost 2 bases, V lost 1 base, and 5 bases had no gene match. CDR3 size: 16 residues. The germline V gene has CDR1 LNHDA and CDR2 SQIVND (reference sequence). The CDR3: CASSIGWTGTYNEQFF. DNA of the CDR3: TGTGCCAGTAGTATAGGCTGGACAGGTACCTACAATGAGCAGTTCTTC.

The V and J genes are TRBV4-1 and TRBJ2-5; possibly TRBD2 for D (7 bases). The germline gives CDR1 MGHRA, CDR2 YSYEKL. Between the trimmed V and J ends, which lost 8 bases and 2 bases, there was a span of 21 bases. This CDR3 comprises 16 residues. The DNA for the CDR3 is TGCGCCAGCCGGACTAGTAGGGGGGTTCAACAAGAGACCCAGTACTTC. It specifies CASRTSRGVQQETQYF.

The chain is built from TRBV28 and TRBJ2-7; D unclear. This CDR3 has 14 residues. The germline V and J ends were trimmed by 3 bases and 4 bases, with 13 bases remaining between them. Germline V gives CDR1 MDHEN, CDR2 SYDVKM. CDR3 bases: TGTGCCAGCAGTTTGGATTATAGTAGGTACGAGCAGTACTTC. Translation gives CASSLDYSRYEQYF.

The CDR3 nucleotides read TGTGCCAGCAGCCTCACTCAACTTAGCACAGATACGCAGTATTTT. It translates to CASSLTQLSTDTQYF. This chain connects TRBV27 to TRBJ2-3; D not resolved. CDR1 and CDR2 (germline): MNHEY, SMNVEV (reference sequence). The V gene lost 6 bases and the J gene lost 0 bases, with 13 bases spanning the gap. The CDR3 loop spans 15 amino acids.

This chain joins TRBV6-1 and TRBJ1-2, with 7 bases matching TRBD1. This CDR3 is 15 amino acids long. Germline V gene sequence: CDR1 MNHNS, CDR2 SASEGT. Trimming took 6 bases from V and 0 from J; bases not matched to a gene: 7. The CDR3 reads CASSPRDRANYGYTF. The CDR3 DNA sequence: TGTGCCAGCAGCCCCCGGGACAGAGCTAACTATGGCTACACCTTC.